The 21 T cell receptor beta chains reported below all come from one sample, sequenced in a study of cytomegalovirus exposure and HLA in healthy donors. Use of 60 Vbeta and 13 Jbeta primers characterized the PCR. TCRdb's copy holds only in-frame clones and misses some; the assay was immunoSEQ multiplex PCR. This sample's table has some 75,000 clones. Sequenced sample: PBMCs. These receptor sequences come from a middle-aged man in good health and CMV-seronegative.

The chain uses TRBV27 and TRBJ2-2; the match to TRBD2 covers 9 bases. Germline V CDR1 and CDR2: MNHEY, SMNVEV (reference sequence). The CDR3 is 15 residues long. V lost 6 bases, J lost 5 bases, and 7 bases stayed unmatched. CDR3 sequence: CASRGVAGVTGELFF. The CDR3 DNA follows: TGTGCCAGCAGAGGGGTAGCGGGAGTTACCGGGGAGCTGTTTTTT.

The chain uses TRBV30 and TRBJ1-5, with D possibly being TRBD1 (6 bases). Germline V gene lookup returns CDR1 GTSNPN and CDR2 SVGIG (reference sequence). This CDR3 comprises 15 residues. The germline V and J ends were trimmed by 5 bases and 5 bases, with 19 bases remaining between them. The CDR3 region is CAWAWKKDSYQPQHF. The CDR3 DNA follows: TGTGCCTGGGCTTGGAAGAAGGACAGTTATCAGCCCCAGCATTTT.

V gene TRBV18 combines with J gene TRBJ2-1, with TRBD1 identical over 9 bases. The CDR3 runs 19 residues. Germline assignment: CDR1 KGHSH and CDR2 LQKENI. The trim removed 3 bases at V and 5 bases at J, leaving 17 bases unmatched. The CDR3, as DNA: TGTGCCAGCTCACCCTACCCACCCTGGGACAGGGAAAGAAACAATGAGCAGTTCTTC. This encodes CASSPYPPWDRERNNEQFF.

The rearrangement uses TRBV1 and TRBJ2-2; the table's TRBD2 call for D was not verified on the DNA. TRBV1 is flagged as a pseudogene. CDR3 length equals 20 residues. CDR3 coding DNA: TGCACCAGCAGCCAAGGGTCTAGCGGGAGGGCCGAGCGCCCCCCCGGGGAGCTGTTTTTT. The encoded protein is CTSSQGSSGRAERPPGELFF.

V gene TRBV15 combines with J gene TRBJ2-7; D is unresolved. The CDR3 length is 13 residues. From germline, CDR1 is LNHNV and CDR2 YYDKDF (reference sequence). V was trimmed by 0 bases and J by 2 bases, leaving 5 bases between them. The CDR3 DNA follows: TGTGCCACCAGCAGAGACGGTACCTACGAGCAGTACTTC. Its protein is CATSRDGTYEQYF.

The gene calls are TRBV2 and TRBJ2-1; 10 nucleotides match TRBD1. After removal of 6 bases from V and 3 bases from J, the junction contained 5 bases not matched to a gene. The length of the CDR3 is 15 residues. Germline CDR1 reads SNHLY; CDR2 reads FYNNEI. The CDR3 loop is CASRARDRGYNEQFF. The CDR3 bases are TGTGCCAGCAGGGCCCGGGACAGGGGCTACAATGAGCAGTTCTTC.

The V and J genes are TRBV6-5 and TRBJ1-2; 10 bases line up with TRBD1. The CDR3 loop spans 15 amino acids. Germline CDR1 MNHEY, CDR2 SVGAGI. The trim removed 4 bases at V and 7 bases at J, leaving 9 bases unmatched. CDR3: CASSSPGQGSPGYTF. The CDR3 DNA reads TGTGCCAGCAGTTCACCGGGACAGGGGTCGCCTGGCTACACCTTC.

The J gene is TRBJ1-1, the V gene TRBV25-1, with D tentatively TRBD1 (5 bases). This CDR3 is 15 amino acids long. Germline values: CDR1 MGHDK, CDR2 SYGVNS. V shed 1 base and J shed 4 bases, with 13 bases lying between them. CDR3: CASSESGVLFTEAFF. The CDR3 DNA is TGTGCCAGCAGTGAATCGGGGGTGCTCTTCACTGAAGCTTTCTTT.

Turning to this clone: This sample includes further DNA sequences coding for the same CDR3. CDR3 nucleotide sequence: TGTGCCAGCACCTGGACAGACCCCTACGAGCAGTACTTC. Amino acid sequence: CASTWTDPYEQYF. The chain is built from TRBV2 and TRBJ2-7, with TRBD1 as a possible D gene (6 bases). V gave up 7 bases and J gave up 2 bases, with 12 bases separating them. Germline V gene sequence: CDR1 SNHLY, CDR2 FYNNEI. The CDR3 loop spans 13 amino acids. The variable domain in full, completed from reference TRBV2 and TRBJ2-7, reads EPEVTQTPSHQVTQMGQEVILRCVPISNHLYFYWYRQILGQKVEFLVSFYNNEISEKSEIFDDQFSVERPDGSNFTLKIRSTKLEDSAMYFCASTWTDPYEQYFGPGTRLTVT.

The chain recombines TRBV7-2 with TRBJ2-3; 8 bases line up with TRBD2. CDR3 length: 12 residues. Germline CDR1 and CDR2: SGHTA and FQGNSA. Unmatched junction bases numbered 9, after V lost 5 bases and J lost 14 bases. The CDR3 region has the DNA TGTGCCAGCAGCCCGTCAGCGGGAGTACGGTATTTT. Translation: CASSPSAGVRYF.

The chain combines TRBV30 with TRBJ2-1; tentatively, D is TRBD2 (7 bases). Germline lookup yields CDR1 GTSNPN and CDR2 SVGIG (reference sequence). The CDR3 is made up of 16 amino acids. Trimming shortened V by 3 bases and J by 0 bases, and 15 bases separated the two germline ends. The CDR3 sequence is CAWSDEGGGSYNEQFF. The CDR3 coding sequence is TGTGCCTGGAGCGACGAGGGAGGGGGCTCCTACAATGAGCAGTTCTTC. The complete variable domain, with remaining parts taken from reference TRBV30 and TRBJ2-1, reads SQTIHQWPATLVQPVGSPLSLECTVEGTSNPNLYWYRQAAGRGLQLLFYSVGIGQISSEVPQNLSASRPQDRQFILSSKKLLLSDSGFYLCAWSDEGGGSYNEQFFGPGTRLTVL.

The chain recombines TRBV7-9 with TRBJ1-1, with D perhaps TRBD1 (6 bases). The CDR3 is 15 amino acids. Deletions cut 2 bases from V and 5 bases from J, with 15 bases between. Germline V gene sequence: CDR1 SEHNR, CDR2 FQNEAQ (reference sequence). The CDR3 here is CASSLLGRGGTEAFF. The CDR3 DNA is TGTGCCAGCAGCTTATTAGGCAGGGGCGGGACTGAAGCTTTCTTT.

The chain has TRBV7-2 and TRBJ1-2; D is ambiguous. V lost 5 bases and J 7 bases, leaving 14 bases between the germline ends. Germline values: CDR1 SGHTA, CDR2 FQGNSA. The CDR3 covers 13 residues. The CDR3 region has the DNA TGTGCCAGCAGCCTTTCCATGAGGGCTGGCTACACCTTC. It encodes CASSLSMRAGYTF.

The chain has TRBV2 and TRBJ2-3; the match to TRBD2 covers 12 bases. J gave up 4 bases and V 6 bases, and 8 bases lay outside the gene matches. Germline CDR1 and CDR2: SNHLY and FYNNEI. The CDR3 loop spans 16 amino acids. The DNA of the CDR3 is TGTGCCAGCAGATCTCTAGCGGGGGGGTTTTCAGATACGCAGTATTTT. Protein product: CASRSLAGGFSDTQYF.

Notes on this clone: One end of the junction fails to match germline, which may point to a read error. This chain links TRBV7-7 with TRBJ2-7, with 14 bases lining up with TRBD2. CDR1 is SSHAT, CDR2 FNYEAQ, per germline (reference sequence). CDR3 length equals 18 residues. The CDR3 sequence: CASSTKTSGRAGGYEQYF. In DNA, the CDR3 is TGTGCTAGCAGTACGAAGACTAGCGGGAGGGCCGGGGGCTACGAGCAGTACTTC.

In nucleotides, the CDR3 is TGTGCCAGCAGCCATCAGCGACAGACGAATGGCTACACCTTC. Protein product: CASSHQRQTNGYTF. The genes are TRBV6-6 and TRBJ1-2, with D possibly being TRBD1 (5 bases). This CDR3 has 14 amino acids. V was trimmed by 6 bases and J by 6 bases, leaving 17 bases between them. Per the germline V gene, CDR1 is MNHNY and CDR2 is SVGAGI (reference sequence).

The V gene is TRBV28, the J gene TRBJ2-7; 7 positions match TRBD1. CDR1 and CDR2 (germline): MDHEN, SYDVKM. This CDR3 spans 17 amino acids. V lost 2 bases, J lost 2 bases, and 12 bases stayed unmatched. DNA for the CDR3: TGTGCCAGCAGTTTAAGCCCGGACAGGCCCCGAACCTACGAGCAGTACTTC. This translates into CASSLSPDRPRTYEQYF.

The CDR3 DNA sequence: TGTGCCAGCAGGACACAGGGCACCGGGGAGCTGTTTTTT. The encoded protein is CASRTQGTGELFF. The rearrangement uses TRBV6-1 and TRBJ2-2; tentative D call: TRBD1 (6 bases). CDR3 length equals 13 residues. CDR1 and CDR2 from the germline V gene are MNHNS and SASEGT. The V and J ends lost 6 bases and 4 bases respectively, with 9 bases between them.

The chain couples TRBV19 to TRBJ2-7; TRBD1 matches 8 bases. The CDR3 contains 15 residues. The V gene end was trimmed by 5 bases and the J gene end by 4 bases; junction bases not matched to a gene: 10. Germline assignment: CDR1 LNHDA and CDR2 SQIVND (reference sequence). The CDR3 DNA reads as TGTGCCAGTAGTCCTCCGGGGCAGGGGGCGTACGAGCAGTACTTC. Its protein product is CASSPPGQGAYEQYF.

The chain combines TRBV18 with TRBJ1-5; 9 bases agree with TRBD1. Germline assignment: CDR1 KGHSH and CDR2 LQKENI. Germline trimming cut 6 bases from V and 6 bases from J; bases unmatched to any gene: 12. This CDR3 has 16 amino acids. The CDR3 nucleotides read TGTGCCAGCTCCCCGGTGACAGGGGGTGTTAGTCAGCCCCAGCATTTT. As protein: CASSPVTGGVSQPQHF.

The rearrangement links TRBV15 to TRBJ1-5, with 12 nucleotides matching TRBD1. Germline CDR1 is LNHNV and CDR2 is YYDKDF (reference sequence). The CDR3 consists of 14 residues. V shed 10 bases and J 6 bases; nucleotides not matched to a gene: 7. For the CDR3, the DNA is TGTGCCATCGGGACAGGGGGCTTTAGTCAGCCCCAGCATTTT. It specifies CAIGTGGFSQPQHF.